These T cell receptor beta chains were read from a single sample in a study of beta chain features in type 1 diabetes. The method was immunoSEQ multiplex PCR; TCRdb's version includes in-frame clones alone and lacks a portion of them. Seen here are 400,000 to 600,000 clones, 30% observed once, and the top ten hold around 0.065%. Input material: naive CD4+ T cells from blood. Receptors originate from a young man in good health. The CDR3 runs from the conserved cysteine through the conserved F or W. D genes are given only for firm matches. Expanded clones get a size class; other rows say once, few or many, or leave the size out.

d_gene: TRBD1; j_gene: TRBJ2-7; abundance: .; v_gene: TRBV7-2; CDR3nt: TGTGCCAGCAGCCCGAGGACAGGGGCTCCGTACGAGCAGTACTTC; CDR3aa: CASSPRTGAPYEQYF
d_gene: TRBD2; j_gene: TRBJ2-2; abundance: once; v_gene: TRBV5-4; CDR3nt: TGTGCCAGCAGCAGAGGACTAGCGGGAAACACCGGGGAGCTGTTTTTT; CDR3aa: CASSRGLAGNTGELFF
d_gene: .; j_gene: TRBJ2-1; abundance: few; v_gene: TRBV12-5; CDR3nt: TGTGCTAGTGGTTTGCCCACCAAGGAGCAGTTCTTC; CDR3aa: CASGLPTKEQFF
d_gene: .; j_gene: TRBJ2-3; abundance: .; v_gene: TRBV11-1; CDR3nt: TGTGCCAGCAGCCCAGGACCCACTAGCACAGATACGCAGTATTTT; CDR3aa: CASSPGPTSTDTQYF
d_gene: .; j_gene: TRBJ2-6; abundance: few; v_gene: TRBV13; CDR3nt: TGTGCCAGCAGCCTGAACAGGGCTGGGGCCAACGTCCTGACTTTC; CDR3aa: CASSLNRAGANVLTF
d_gene: TRBD1; j_gene: TRBJ1-2; abundance: .; v_gene: TRBV19; CDR3nt: TGTGCCAGTAGCCCGTTAGACAGGGGGATCGATGGCTACACCTTC; CDR3aa: CASSPLDRGIDGYTF
d_gene: .; j_gene: TRBJ1-1; abundance: .; v_gene: TRBV30; CDR3nt: TGTGCCTGGAGTGTAAGAGCTTTGAACACTGAAGCTTTCTTT; CDR3aa: CAWSVRALNTEAFF
d_gene: TRBD1; j_gene: TRBJ2-4; abundance: few; v_gene: TRBV28; CDR3nt: TGTGCCAGCAGTTTCACGACAGGGCCAGCCAAAAACATTCAGTACTTC; CDR3aa: CASSFTTGPAKNIQYF
d_gene: TRBD1; j_gene: TRBJ1-2; abundance: .; v_gene: TRBV7-9; CDR3nt: TGTGCCAGCAGCTTACTAGACAGGGCGGATGGCTACACCTTC; CDR3aa: CASSLLDRADGYTF
d_gene: .; j_gene: TRBJ2-1; abundance: .; v_gene: TRBV5-4; CDR3nt: TGTGCCAGCAGCTTGCCCTCCGGGCGGGGCTCCTACAATGAGCAGTTCTTC; CDR3aa: CASSLPSGRGSYNEQFF
d_gene: TRBD2; j_gene: TRBJ2-7; abundance: .; v_gene: TRBV5-1; CDR3nt: TGCGCCAGCAGCCCACGACTAGCGGGAGGAAACGAGCAGTACTTC; CDR3aa: CASSPRLAGGNEQYF
d_gene: .; j_gene: TRBJ2-7; abundance: .; v_gene: TRBV2; CDR3nt: TGTGCCAGCAGTGTTGGCAAACCGGCCTACGAGCAGTACTTC; CDR3aa: CASSVGKPAYEQYF
d_gene: .; j_gene: TRBJ2-3; abundance: few; v_gene: TRBV6-5; CDR3nt: TGTGCCAGCAGTTACTCCGATACGCAGTATTTT; CDR3aa: CASSYSDTQYF
d_gene: TRBD2; j_gene: TRBJ2-7; abundance: .; v_gene: TRBV7-6; CDR3nt: TGTGCCAGCAGCTCCCCCAGCGGGAGGCCTCAAGTGCAGTACTTC; CDR3aa: CASSSPSGRPQVQYF
d_gene: .; j_gene: TRBJ2-1; abundance: few; v_gene: TRBV4-3; CDR3nt: TGCGCCAGCAGCCAAGATGCCGGGAGCTCCTACAATGAGCAGTTCTTC; CDR3aa: CASSQDAGSSYNEQFF
d_gene: .; j_gene: TRBJ2-5; abundance: few; v_gene: TRBV7-9; CDR3nt: TGTGCCAGCAGCCCGACCGTGGGCCAAGAGACCCAGTACTTC; CDR3aa: CASSPTVGQETQYF
d_gene: TRBD2; j_gene: TRBJ2-1; abundance: few; v_gene: TRBV2; CDR3nt: TGTGCCAGCAGTGAAGGAATAGCGGGAGGTTATGAGCAGTTCTTC; CDR3aa: CASSEGIAGGYEQFF